The clone carrying this TCR beta chain was seen repeatedly, ten times or more. The source of the sample is a study of T cells after yellow fever vaccination. Germline values: CDR1 DFQATT, CDR2 SNEGSKA (reference sequence). Unmatched junction bases numbered 7, after V lost 5 bases and J lost 1 base. This CDR3 region has 16 residues. Via MiXCR, TCRdb re-called the 5' RACE reads, giving one row per CDR3 protein. The sample includes about 210,000 distinct CDR3 sequences, less than 7.5% of them seen just once. V and J are TRBV20-1 and TRBJ2-1; 11 bases are a match to TRBD2. This sample comprised CD4+ T cells sorted from PBMCs, obtained on the day of the yellow fever booster vaccination. The TCR sequence derives from a young man who received the YFV17D yellow fever vaccine. CDR3 protein: CSAPELAGVSYNEQFF. Written as DNA, the CDR3 is TGCAGTGCTCCCGAACTAGCGGGAGTATCCTACAATGAGCAGTTCTTC.